This T cell receptor (beta chain) was recovered during a study of molecular identifiers for immune sequencing clone quantification. Bulk TCR library preparation followed previously described methods with listed TCR primers. TCRdb called the PCR reads again in MiXCR, with one record for every CDR3 protein. The table lists just under 65,000 distinct CDR3 sequences, around a sixth of them singletons. Study outcomes and limitations: The sizes of highly expanded clones could be underestimated when identical TCR molecules share a barcode.

This clonotype was seen many times. Its antigen is not identified. For naive CD8 T cells, sorting used the CD8+CD4-CCR7+CD45RA+ phenotype. Trimming removed 4 bases from V and 3 bases from J; junction bases left unmatched: 5. The CDR3 extends over 13 amino acids. The germline CDR1 and CDR2 sequences are SQVTM and ANQGSEA. The clonotype was recovered from a human donor in good health. Some libraries in this study had Jurkat cell RNA spiked in. Input material: naive CD8+ T cells from blood, with Jurkat cell RNA spiked in. Subset described: FACS-sorted CD8+CD4-CCR7+CD45RA+ naive T cells. This chain joins TRBV29-1 and TRBJ2-7, with TRBD2 matching 8 bases. The CDR3 region has the DNA TGCAGCGTTGTTGCGGGAGGACACTACGAGCAGTACTTC. Translation: CSVVAGGHYEQYF.